What follows are 15 T cell receptor beta chains derived from one specimen sequenced in a study of blood T cell repertoires in COVID-19. The protocol was immunoSEQ multiplex PCR, while the TCRdb copy is restricted to in-frame clones and leaves out a portion. The repertoire holds fewer than 350,000 clones, around 88% seen once, with over 6% in the top ten. Sequenced material: PBMCs or T cells enriched from blood (not recorded which). These receptor sequences come from a woman aged 40 to 50 who had recovered from COVID-19.

The chain has TRBV7-9 and TRBJ2-3; D unresolved. The CDR3 runs 14 residues. Trimming cost V 3 bases and J 7 bases, with 14 bases left between them. The germline V gene encodes CDR1 SEHNR and CDR2 FQNEAQ (reference sequence). CDR3 DNA sequence: TGTGCCAGCAGCTTGGAGCGAGGAGTGAATACGCAGTATTTT. It specifies CASSLERGVNTQYF.

The rearrangement joins TRBV11-2 to TRBJ2-1; 8 bases line up with TRBD2. This CDR3 contains 15 residues. V trimming: 5 bases; J trimming: 8 bases; junction bases outside the gene matches: 11. In germline, CDR1 is SGHAT, CDR2 FQNNGV. In DNA, the CDR3 is TGTGCCAGCAGCGTCGGGGCGGGAGGACGGTATGAGCAGTTCTTC. It encodes CASSVGAGGRYEQFF.

The chain has TRBV11-2 and TRBJ2-7; possibly TRBD2 for D (5 bases). Per germline, CDR1 SGHAT and CDR2 FQNNGV. V lost 0 bases and J lost 12, with 15 bases in between. This CDR3 spans 13 amino acids. CDR3 DNA: TGTGCCAGCAGCTTAGAAGGACTGGAGTCACCGTACTTC. The encoded protein is CASSLEGLESPYF.

The chain carries TRBV28 and TRBJ1-2; 8 bases line up with TRBD1. Unmatched junction bases numbered 8, after V lost 6 bases and J lost 8 bases. The germline V gene has CDR1 MDHEN and CDR2 SYDVKM. This CDR3 comprises 13 residues. In DNA, the CDR3 is TGTGCCAGCAGCGTTGACAGGGGTAGGGGCTACACCTTC. Translation gives CASSVDRGRGYTF.

This chain links TRBV24-1 with TRBJ1-2; 8 bases align to TRBD1. CDR1 is KGHDR and CDR2 is SFDVKD in the germline V gene. V dropped 4 bases and J dropped 1; count of bases not matched to a gene: 4. This CDR3 is built from 15 residues. This CDR3 reads CATSDGQGRNYGYTF. The DNA of the CDR3 is TGTGCCACCAGTGACGGACAGGGCCGTAACTATGGCTACACCTTC.

This clone was seen a single time. This rearrangement joins TRBV7-3 to TRBJ2-2; 9 nucleotides match TRBD1. CDR1 SGHTA and CDR2 FQGTGA come from the germline V gene. Trimming cost V 6 bases and J 4 bases; bases outside gene matches: 9. This CDR3 spans 16 amino acids. The CDR3 loop is CASRPAGTGFTGELFF. CDR3 coding DNA: TGTGCCAGCAGGCCGGCCGGGACAGGGTTCACCGGGGAGCTGTTTTTT.

The CDR3 region has the DNA TGTGCCAGCAGGTCAAGGGGGCGAGGCTATGGCTACACCTTC. Translation: CASRSRGRGYGYTF. The chain has TRBV28 and TRBJ1-2; TRBD1 agrees at 7 bases. After removal of 6 bases from V and 4 bases from J, the junction contained 8 bases not matched to a gene. The CDR3 runs 14 residues. CDR1 and CDR2 (germline): MDHEN, SYDVKM.

This sequence joins TRBV12-3 or TRBV12-4 and TRBJ2-7; D might be TRBD2 (5 bases). The CDR3 is 13 amino acids. V was cut by 4 bases and J by 6 bases, with 13 bases left in between. The CDR3 is CASSWRGPPEQYF. Here the CDR3 DNA reads TGTGCCAGCAGTTGGAGAGGGCCTCCCGAGCAGTACTTC.

This chain uses TRBV9 with TRBJ2-1; 11 positions agree with TRBD2. V shed 0 bases and J 5 bases; nucleotides not matched to a gene: 7. Germline CDR1 and CDR2: SGDLS and YYNGEE. This CDR3 region has 17 residues. CDR3 loop: CASSVAPPSGGNNEQFF. CDR3 DNA sequence: TGTGCCAGCAGCGTAGCTCCCCCTAGCGGGGGGAACAATGAGCAGTTCTTC.

This chain links TRBV27 with TRBJ2-6; maybe TRBD2 (5 bases). Germline-derived CDR1 and CDR2 are MNHEY and SMNVEV (reference sequence). Trimming took off 1 base at V and 2 bases at J, with 6 bases between the two ends. The CDR3 is made up of 15 amino acids. The CDR3 nucleotides read TGTGCCAGCAGTTTATACGGGGCTGGGGCCAACGTCCTGACTTTC. Translated, it gives CASSLYGAGANVLTF.

This chain uses TRBV11-2 with TRBJ2-1; 14 bases are a match to TRBD2. The CDR3 sequence is 15 residues long. V lost 5 bases and J lost 8; bases outside the gene matches: 5. Germline V CDR1 and CDR2: SGHAT, FQNNGV. The CDR3 DNA reads TGTGCCAGCAGCGCTGGGACTAGCGGGAGCCATGAGCAGTTCTTC. It specifies CASSAGTSGSHEQFF.

This rearrangement joins TRBV19 to TRBJ2-5; TRBD1 is a possible D gene (5 bases). CDR1 and CDR2 (germline): LNHDA, SQIVND (reference sequence). Trimming removed 5 bases from V and 5 bases from J, with 15 bases in between. The length of the CDR3 is 14 residues. The CDR3 nucleotides are TGTGCCAGTAGTCCCCGCGGACAAGGGGAGACCCAGTACTTC. Encoded protein: CASSPRGQGETQYF.

This rearrangement joins TRBV27 to TRBJ1-5; the D gene is possibly TRBD1 (5 bases). This CDR3 comprises 14 residues. The germline gives CDR1 MNHEY, CDR2 SMNVEV (reference sequence). Deletions cut 6 bases from V and 4 bases from J, with 13 bases between. The DNA for the CDR3 is TGTGCCAGCAGAGGAGGGGACTTTAATCAGCCCCAGCATTTT. Protein sequence: CASRGGDFNQPQHF.

The chain carries TRBV12-5 and TRBJ1-2, with 10 nucleotides matching TRBD1. From germline, CDR1 is LGHNT and CDR2 FRNRAP. The V segment lost 5 bases and the J segment 3 bases; nucleotides outside the gene matches: 12. This CDR3 spans 17 amino acids. Written as DNA, the CDR3 is TGTGCTAGTGGTCATCGACAGGGGGCGCATTTGGACTATGGCTACACCTTC. Residues: CASGHRQGAHLDYGYTF.

A single count supports this clone. The chain couples TRBV27 to TRBJ2-5; weak D call: TRBD1 (6 bases). CDR1 is MNHEY, CDR2 SMNVEV, per germline (reference sequence). With 2 bases removed from V and 1 base from J, the gap between germline ends came to 8 bases. This CDR3 has 14 residues. The CDR3 DNA reads TGTGCCAGCAGTTTAAGCAGGGGCCAAGAGACCCAGTACTTC. This sequence encodes CASSLSRGQETQYF.